One sample yielded the 11 T cell receptor beta chains listed below, sequenced in a study of blood T cell repertoires in COVID-19. Assay: immunoSEQ multiplex PCR; the TCRdb copy retains only in-frame clones and omits some. The sample holds some 220,000 clones, around 82% seen once. The sample was peripheral blood. The receptor set was obtained from a human donor in a cohort sampled during active COVID-19.

The chain carries TRBV3-1 (or the pseudogene TRBV3-2) and TRBJ2-7; TRBD2 agrees at 12 bases. Germline assignment: CDR1 LGHDT and CDR2 YNNKEL (reference sequence). The CDR3 contains 16 residues. After removal of 0 bases from V and 2 bases from J, the junction contained 2 bases not matched to a gene. CDR3 coding DNA: TGTGCCAGCAGCCAAGACCCTAGCGGGAGGGCCTACGAGCAGTACTTC. Translated, it gives CASSQDPSGRAYEQYF.

A single count supports this clone. The chain employs TRBV18 and TRBJ2-3; 7 nucleotides line up with TRBD1. The CDR3 contains 14 residues. V dropped 3 bases and J dropped 6; count of bases not matched to a gene: 6. From germline, CDR1 is KGHSH and CDR2 LQKENI. The CDR3: CASSPHETGDTQYF. Here the CDR3 DNA reads TGTGCCAGCTCACCTCATGAGACAGGGGATACGCAGTATTTT.

The chain employs TRBV28 and TRBJ1-5; 8 bases fit TRBD1. The CDR3 is 13 amino acids. The trim removed 6 bases at V and 7 bases at J, leaving 5 bases unmatched. Germline CDR1 is MDHEN and CDR2 is SYDVKM. In nucleotides, the CDR3 is TGTGCCAGCAGGCGCAGGGGGCACCAGCCCCAGCATTTT. Its protein product is CASRRRGHQPQHF. Variable domain in full (rest from reference TRBV28 and TRBJ1-5): DVKVTQSSRYLVKRTGEKVFLECVQDMDHENMFWYRQDPGLGLRLIYFSYDVKMKEKGDIPEGYSVSREKKERFSLILESASTNQTSMYLCASRRRGHQPQHFGDGTRLSIL.

The chain carries TRBV19 and TRBJ1-3; D not resolved. The V end lost 2 bases, the J end lost 0 bases, and 11 bases lay between the germline ends. This CDR3 region has 16 residues. Germline lookup yields CDR1 LNHDA and CDR2 SQIVND (reference sequence). The CDR3 DNA reads TGTGCCAGTAGTATATCGTCAACTCCCTCTGGAAACACCATATATTTT. It codes for CASSISSTPSGNTIYF.

The chain recombines TRBV6-2 or TRBV6-3 with TRBJ2-1; 7 bases line up with TRBD2. V shed 2 bases, J shed 7 bases, and the junction held 8 bases outside the gene matches. This CDR3 is built from 15 residues. CDR1 MNHEY and CDR2 SVGEGT come from the germline V gene. CDR3 nucleotides: TGTGCCAGCAGTTACCCGGGCGGGAGCTGGAATGAGCAGTTCTTC. Translated, it gives CASSYPGGSWNEQFF.

About this clone: This CDR3 is also generated by other DNA sequences in the sample. This rearrangement joins TRBV27 to TRBJ2-5; 10 bases are shared with TRBD1. V dropped 5 bases and J dropped 5; count of bases not matched to a gene: 11. The CDR3 is 16 amino acids. From germline, CDR1 is MNHEY and CDR2 SMNVEV (reference sequence). CDR3 protein: CASSERQGAIGETQYF. CDR3 DNA sequence: TGTGCCAGCAGTGAAAGACAGGGGGCGATCGGGGAGACCCAGTACTTC.

This clone has more than one count but fewer than ten. The V call is TRBV24-1, the J call TRBJ1-2; 9 bases are shared with TRBD1. The CDR3 has 15 amino acids. Germline-derived CDR1 and CDR2 are KGHDR and SFDVKD. V gave up 5 bases and J gave up 3 bases; unmatched junction bases: 6. The CDR3 is CATSAGTGWDYGYTF. CDR3 coding DNA: TGTGCCACCAGTGCGGGGACAGGGTGGGACTATGGCTACACCTTC.

The chain couples TRBV5-1 to TRBJ2-2, with 12 positions matching TRBD1. The V gene's germline CDR1 is SGHRS and CDR2 YFSETQ. The J segment lost 5 bases and the V segment lost 4 bases, leaving 3 bases of the junction unmatched. The CDR3 consists of 15 residues. CDR3 coding DNA: TGCGCCAGCAGCGGGACAGGGGGCGATACCGGGGAGCTGTTTTTT. It translates to CASSGTGGDTGELFF.

The J gene is TRBJ1-6, the V gene TRBV3-1 (or the pseudogene TRBV3-2), with a possible D match to TRBD1 (5 bases). The V gene's germline CDR1 is LGHDT and CDR2 YNNKEL (reference sequence). The CDR3 has 15 amino acids. The V gene lost 1 base and the J gene lost 10 bases, with 14 bases spanning the gap. The CDR3 here is CASSQVSQGRSPLHF. In DNA form, the CDR3 reads TGTGCCAGCAGCCAAGTCTCTCAGGGAAGGTCACCCCTCCACTTT.

The chain combines TRBV5-4 with TRBJ2-7; TRBD2 aligns across 8 bases. Trimming cost V 4 bases and J 6 bases; bases outside gene matches: 6. From germline, CDR1 is SGHNT and CDR2 YYREEE (reference sequence). This CDR3 has 13 amino acids. The CDR3, as DNA: TGTGCCAGCAGCCAGGAAGCGGGAGTCGAGCAGTACTTC. This encodes CASSQEAGVEQYF.

The CDR3 region is CASSRRGERTQYF. CDR3 DNA: TGTGCCAGCAGCCGACGGGGGGAACGCACGCAGTATTTT. The chain uses TRBV6-5 and TRBJ2-3; 7 bases fit TRBD2. Germline CDR1 MNHEY, CDR2 SVGAGI. J gave up 9 bases and V 6 bases, and 9 bases lay outside the gene matches. This CDR3 has 13 amino acids.